This T cell receptor beta chain was found in a study of cytomegalovirus exposure and HLA in healthy donors. V was cut by 4 bases and J by 7 bases, with 8 bases left in between. Germline CDR1 reads LNHDA; CDR2 reads SQIVND (reference sequence). The CDR3 covers 13 residues. Researchers ran the PCR with 60 Vbeta and 13 Jbeta primers. Assay used: immunoSEQ multiplex PCR; TCRdb lists only in-frame clones, some missing. The sample yields some 170,000 clones, 60% to 80% seen once. Study observations and caveats: The study labeled around 160 TCR beta chains cytomegalovirus-associated. Later on, analysis showed that most CMV-associated TCR beta chains appeared to be HLA-restricted.

Worth noting for this clone: Its antigen remains unknown.

The TCR originated in a man in his forties in good health and CMV-seropositive. The sequenced sample was PBMCs. The chain has TRBV19 and TRBJ1-6; D is uncertain. CDR3 nucleotide sequence: TGTGCCAGTAGTACCGGACTCAATTCACCCCTCCACTTT. Translated: CASSTGLNSPLHF.